The 26 T cell receptor beta chains in this list originate from one sample, sequenced in a study of beta chain features in type 1 diabetes. Study results and caveats: All four CD4+ subsets of Type 1 diabetes patients contained TCRB CDR3s that were moderately but significantly shorter.

The antigens of these receptors remain unknown. Expressed TCRB transcripts were sequenced because the isolated RNA had all been reverse transcribed beforehand. The data were produced by immunoSEQ multiplex PCR, yet TCRdb's version contains in-frame clones alone and is incomplete. The table shows 350,000 to 450,000 clones, with 10% to 15% occurring only once. The specimen sequenced was naive CD4+ T cells from blood. Source of these receptors: a woman between 18 and 29 years old with type 1 diabetes.

The chain links TRBV25-1 to TRBJ2-2, with D unresolved. This CDR3 region has 15 residues. V was clipped by 3 bases and J by 6 bases, with 14 bases between them. Germline CDR1 reads MGHDK; CDR2 reads SYGVNS. The CDR3: CASSDNLIEAGELFF. The CDR3 DNA is TGTGCCAGCAGTGACAATTTGATAGAGGCCGGGGAGCTGTTTTTT.

This clone came up a few times. This chain links TRBV15 with TRBJ2-5, with D possibly being TRBD2 (6 bases). Per the germline V gene, CDR1 is LNHNV and CDR2 is YYDKDF (reference sequence). The CDR3 is 16 amino acids. Trimming shortened V by 1 base and J by 5 bases, and 17 bases separated the two germline ends. The CDR3 region has the DNA TGTGCCACCAGCAGAGTTAGGGGCGGAGGGTCGGAGACCCAGTACTTC. It encodes CATSRVRGGGSETQYF.

The V gene is TRBV15, the J gene TRBJ1-1, with D tentatively TRBD1 (6 bases). The V gene lost 1 base and the J gene lost 0 bases, with 12 bases spanning the gap. Germline lookup yields CDR1 LNHNV and CDR2 YYDKDF (reference sequence). This CDR3 spans 16 amino acids. The CDR3, as DNA: TGTGCCACCAGCAGAGGTCGGGACAAGATGAACACTGAAGCTTTCTTT. Its translation: CATSRGRDKMNTEAFF.

The chain has TRBV18 and TRBJ1-5; TRBD1 aligns across 8 bases. This CDR3 has 15 residues. Per germline, CDR1 KGHSH and CDR2 LQKENI. V trimming: 6 bases; J trimming: 7 bases; junction bases outside the gene matches: 11. Here the CDR3 reads CASSAGQALDQPQHF. Written as DNA, the CDR3 is TGTGCCAGCTCGGCGGGACAGGCGTTAGACCAGCCCCAGCATTTT. Full variable domain (rest looked up from reference TRBV18 and TRBJ1-5): NAGVMQNPRHLVRRRGQEARLRCSPMKGHSHVYWYRQLPEEGLKFMVYLQKENIIDESGMPKERFSAEFPKEGPSILRIQQVVRGDSAAYFCASSAGQALDQPQHFGDGTRLSIL.

This clone was detected a few times. The rearrangement joins TRBV4-1 to TRBJ2-1; perhaps TRBD2 as D (5 bases). This CDR3 region has 17 residues. V dropped 1 base and J dropped 0 bases, with 13 bases sitting between them. Germline V gene data show CDR1 as MGHRA and CDR2 as YSYEKL. DNA for the CDR3: TGCGCCAGCAGCCAAGTCCTGGCGGGTAGCTCCTACAATGAGCAGTTCTTC. Translation gives CASSQVLAGSSYNEQFF.

A note on this clone: Lacking the conserved final phenylalanine or tryptophan, this CDR3 likely reflects a read error. The V and J genes are TRBV11-2 and TRBJ2-4, with TRBD2 as a possible D gene (7 bases). Germline CDR1 SGHAT, CDR2 FQNNGV. The V and J ends lost 4 bases and 3 bases respectively, with 13 bases between them. The CDR3 consists of 15 residues. The CDR3 nucleotides read TGTGCCAGCAGCTCCCGGAGGGGGGGCAAAAACATTCAGTACCTC. It yields the protein CASSSRRGGKNIQYL.

This clone has more than one count but fewer than ten. This chain links TRBV4-1 with TRBJ2-2, with D possibly matching TRBD1 (6 bases). CDR3 size: 17 residues. Per the germline V gene, CDR1 is MGHRA and CDR2 is YSYEKL. Trimming took 4 bases from V and 6 from J, leaving 21 bases between them. DNA for the CDR3: TGCGCCAGCAGCCCCCCCGTGGGGGCCATAAGAGCCGGGGAGCTGTTTTTT. Protein product: CASSPPVGAIRAGELFF.

This clone was counted a few times. This chain links TRBV28 with TRBJ2-7, with D unresolved. V lost 10 bases to trimming and J lost 4 bases, with 11 bases between them. Germline loops: CDR1 MDHEN, CDR2 SYDVKM. The CDR3 extends over 11 amino acids. In DNA, the CDR3 is TGTGCCATCACGTCCGGGTACGAGCAGTACTTC. This codes for CAITSGYEQYF.

This clone has more than one count but fewer than ten. This sequence joins TRBV6-5 and TRBJ2-2; no firm D call. Trimming shortened V by 6 bases and J by 6 bases, and 17 bases separated the two germline ends. The CDR3 spans 15 residues. In germline, CDR1 is MNHEY, CDR2 SVGAGI. CDR3: CASSPRQINAGELFF. CDR3 in DNA: TGTGCCAGCAGCCCCAGGCAGATTAACGCCGGGGAGCTGTTTTTT.

This clone was counted between two and nine times. The chain uses TRBV29-1 and TRBJ2-3, with 12 bases identical to TRBD2. The length of the CDR3 is 14 residues. J was trimmed by 10 bases and V by 5 bases; bases with no gene match: 10. Germline V CDR1 and CDR2: SQVTM, ANQGSEA. The DNA for the CDR3 is TGCAGCGTTCTAGCGGGAGGGCCCCTGGGGGCGCAGTATTTT. Translation gives CSVLAGGPLGAQYF.

This clone was seen a handful of times. The V call is TRBV29-1, the J call TRBJ2-3; D perhaps matches TRBD2 (5 bases). Germline assignment: CDR1 SQVTM and CDR2 ANQGSEA. The V gene lost 3 bases and the J gene lost 6 bases, with 10 bases spanning the gap. There are 12 residues in the CDR3. DNA of the CDR3: TGCAGCGTTGAGGGAGTTGCTGATACGCAGTATTTT. Encoded protein: CSVEGVADTQYF.

The chain has TRBV20-1 and TRBJ1-4; no firm D call. Germline-derived CDR1 and CDR2 are DFQATT and SNEGSKA (reference sequence). The length of the CDR3 is 11 residues. The ends were cut back, 7 bases at V and 8 bases at J, with 11 bases in the middle. This CDR3 reads CSGTEEEKLFF. The CDR3 bases are TGCAGTGGAACTGAAGAGGAAAAACTGTTTTTT.

V gene TRBV14 combines with J gene TRBJ1-2; 10 nucleotides line up with TRBD1. CDR1 is SGHDN, CDR2 FVKESK, per germline. V shed 5 bases, J shed 8 bases, and the junction held 5 bases outside the gene matches. CDR3 length: 13 amino acids. The CDR3 DNA follows: TGTGCCAGCAGCACGGGACAGGGGCGAGGCTACACCTTC. Its protein is CASSTGQGRGYTF. Combining the CDR3 with reference TRBV14 and TRBJ1-2 gives the whole variable domain EAGVTQFPSHSVIEKGQTVTLRCDPISGHDNLYWYRRVMGKEIKFLLHFVKESKQDESGMPNNRFLAERTGGTYSTLKVQPAELEDSGVYFCASSTGQGRGYTFGSGTRLTVV.

This clone has more than one count but fewer than ten. The chain carries TRBV5-1 and TRBJ2-5; no firm D call. V lost 2 bases and J lost 4, with 12 bases in between. Germline assignment: CDR1 SGHRS and CDR2 YFSETQ. This CDR3 comprises 14 residues. CDR3 sequence: CASSFIEVGETQYF. In nucleotides, the CDR3 is TGCGCCAGCAGCTTCATCGAGGTGGGAGAGACCCAGTACTTC. The full variable domain, completed using reference TRBV5-1 and TRBJ2-5, is KAGVTQTPRYLIKTRGQQVTLSCSPISGHRSVSWYQQTPGQGLQFLFEYFSETQRNKGNFPGRFSGRQFSNSRSEMNVSTLELGDSALYLCASSFIEVGETQYFGPGTRLLVL.

This clone was counted only a few times. The V call is TRBV7-2, the J call TRBJ2-2; TRBD2 matches at 11 bases. The germline V gene has CDR1 SGHTA and CDR2 FQGNSA. Trimming cost V 8 bases and J 5 bases; bases outside gene matches: 13. The CDR3 has 17 residues. The CDR3 region has the DNA TGTGCCAGCTCCCCAGCGGGGCTAGCGGGGGGAACCGGGGAGCTGTTTTTT. It translates to CASSPAGLAGGTGELFF.

This clone was picked up a small number of times. This sequence joins TRBV28 and TRBJ2-3, with unresolved D. V shed 7 bases and J shed 0 bases, with 5 bases lying between them. The length of the CDR3 is 12 residues. Germline assignment: CDR1 MDHEN and CDR2 SYDVKM. The CDR3 here is CASTPSTDTQYF. The CDR3 region has the DNA TGTGCCAGCACCCCGAGCACAGATACGCAGTATTTT.

Only a few counts were recorded for this clone. V gene TRBV13 combines with J gene TRBJ1-2; 10 positions agree with TRBD1. Looked up from germline, CDR1 is PRHDT and CDR2 is FYEKMQ (reference sequence). The CDR3 length is 14 residues. Unmatched junction bases numbered 4, after V lost 5 bases and J lost 4 bases. The CDR3 DNA reads as TGTGCCAGCAGCACGGACAGGGGGGGCTATGGCTACACCTTC. It translates to CASSTDRGGYGYTF.

This clone occurred a few times. This chain connects TRBV15 to TRBJ2-5; D is possibly TRBD2 (7 bases). CDR3 size: 13 residues. V was clipped by 6 bases and J by 7 bases, with 15 bases between them. From germline, CDR1 is LNHNV and CDR2 YYDKDF (reference sequence). In DNA form, the CDR3 reads TGTGCCACCAGGAGTAGGGGGGGGTTGACCCAGTACTTC. Residues: CATRSRGGLTQYF.

This chain joins TRBV18 and TRBJ1-2, with D perhaps matching TRBD1 (6 bases). Trimming removed 5 bases from V and 0 bases from J, with 10 bases in between. The CDR3 contains 14 residues. Germline-derived CDR1 and CDR2 are KGHSH and LQKENI. CDR3 amino acids: CASSTGFANYGYTF. The CDR3 DNA reads as TGTGCCAGCTCAACAGGGTTCGCTAACTATGGCTACACCTTC.

This clone showed up just a few times. The CDR3 DNA follows: TGTGCCTGGACAGTGACTAGCGGGACGACCCAGTACTTC. As protein: CAWTVTSGTTQYF. The chain recombines TRBV30 with TRBJ2-5; 11 nucleotides line up with TRBD2. CDR3 length: 13 residues. Per the germline V gene, CDR1 is GTSNPN and CDR2 is SVGIG (reference sequence). V lost 4 bases to trimming and J lost 7 bases; unmatched junction nucleotides: 5.

The V call is TRBV7-9, the J call TRBJ2-3; 7 nucleotides agree with TRBD2. Looked up from germline, CDR1 is SEHNR and CDR2 is FQNEAQ (reference sequence). The J segment lost 0 bases and the V segment lost 5 bases, leaving 8 bases of the junction unmatched. This CDR3 comprises 16 residues. CDR3 in DNA: TGTGCCAGCAGCCTTAACAGCGGGGTTAGCACAGATACGCAGTATTTT. This encodes CASSLNSGVSTDTQYF.

This clone was observed a handful of times. This sequence joins TRBV15 and TRBJ2-5; a weak D match, TRBD2 (7 bases). Germline assignment: CDR1 LNHNV and CDR2 YYDKDF (reference sequence). The CDR3 extends over 17 amino acids. The V end was cut by 5 bases, the J end by 4 bases, with 23 bases between. The CDR3 loop is CATSLRGGAFGGETQYF. In DNA form, the CDR3 reads TGTGCCACCAGCCTACGTGGGGGGGCGTTTGGAGGAGAGACCCAGTACTTC.

This clone came up a few times. CDR3 amino acids: CASSRARDTQYF. In DNA form, the CDR3 reads TGTGCCAGCAGCCGCGCCCGAGATACGCAGTATTTT. The chain is built from TRBV11-2 and TRBJ2-3, with D uncertain. Per germline, CDR1 SGHAT and CDR2 FQNNGV. This CDR3 has 12 amino acids. V lost 5 bases, J lost 5 bases, and 8 bases lay in between. The whole variable domain, filled in from reference TRBV11-2 and TRBJ2-3, reads EAGVAQSPRYKIIEKRQSVAFWCNPISGHATLYWYQQILGQGPKLLIQFQNNGVVDDSQLPKDRFSAERLKGVDSTLKIQPAKLEDSAVYLCASSRARDTQYFGPGTRLTVL.

This clone has more than one count but fewer than ten. The J gene is TRBJ2-1, the V gene TRBV29-1; tentatively, D is TRBD2 (5 bases). Trimming left V 2 bases short and J 0 bases short, with 17 bases between. The CDR3 is made up of 17 amino acids. The germline V gene has CDR1 SQVTM and CDR2 ANQGSEA. The CDR3 loop reads CSVELGSGLSSYNEQFF. The CDR3 bases are TGCAGCGTTGAATTGGGGTCGGGATTGAGCTCCTACAATGAGCAGTTCTTC.

This clone was picked up a small number of times. The rearrangement links TRBV4-3 to TRBJ2-2; the D gene is possibly TRBD2 (6 bases). Deletions cut 1 base from V and 2 bases from J, with 11 bases between. Germline V CDR1 and CDR2: LGHNA, YSLEER. This CDR3 spans 16 amino acids. The chain's CDR3 is CASSQGGRENTGELFF. The DNA of the CDR3 is TGCGCCAGCAGCCAAGGCGGGCGGGAAAACACCGGGGAGCTGTTTTTT.

CDR3 nucleotides: TGTGCCAGACTATGGCTATTCTACGAGCAGTACTTC. Translation gives CARLWLFYEQYF. This sequence joins TRBV21-1 and TRBJ2-7; the tabulated D call, TRBD2, remains unverified against the DNA. TRBV21-1 is a pseudogene locus. The CDR3 covers 12 residues.